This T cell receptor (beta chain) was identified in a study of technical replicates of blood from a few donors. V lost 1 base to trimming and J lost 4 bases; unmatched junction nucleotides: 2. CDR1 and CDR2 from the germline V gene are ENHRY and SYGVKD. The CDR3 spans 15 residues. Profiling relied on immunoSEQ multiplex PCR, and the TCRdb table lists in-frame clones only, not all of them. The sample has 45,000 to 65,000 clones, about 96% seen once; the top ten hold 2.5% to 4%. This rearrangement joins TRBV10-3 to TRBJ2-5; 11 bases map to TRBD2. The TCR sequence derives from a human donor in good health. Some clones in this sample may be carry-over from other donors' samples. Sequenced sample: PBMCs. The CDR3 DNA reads TGTGCCATCAGTGAGTTAGGGACTAGCGGAGAGACCCAGTACTTC. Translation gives CAISELGTSGETQYF.